What follows is one T cell receptor (beta chain) and its context. CDR1 is LGHNA, CDR2 YSLEER, per germline. V shed 4 bases and J shed 5 bases, with 20 bases lying between them. This CDR3 is built from 16 residues. Intraepithelial and lamina propria lymphocytes were isolated from graft specimens. The data originate from a study of graft-versus-host responses after intestinal transplantation. Repertoires were generated with immunoSEQ multiplex PCR, while TCRdb's copy carries only in-frame clones and drops some. The table lists about 15,000 clones, over 50% of them singletons. This TCR derives from a human patient who received an intestinal transplant, so some T cells may come from the graft donor. The sample was ileum tissue, taken 524 days after transplant. The rearrangement uses TRBV4-3 and TRBJ1-2; D is perhaps TRBD1 (6 bases). The CDR3 sequence: CASSPRLRGREYGYTF. For the CDR3, the DNA is TGCGCCAGCAGCCCAAGACTAAGGGGGAGAGAGTATGGCTACACCTTC.